Listed below are T cell receptor beta chains from one sample, sequenced in a study of blood T cell repertoires in COVID-19. TCRdb keeps only in-frame clones here, not all; method: immunoSEQ multiplex PCR. The sample lists roughly 83,000 clones, around 86% occurring once. The sample consisted of peripheral blood. All receptors come from a man aged 80 or over with active or convalescent COVID-19. The CDR3 runs from the conserved cysteine through the conserved F or W. D genes are given only for firm matches. A clone size is listed for some rows: how often the clone was seen (once, few, many), or a class if it is expanded.

>-|TRBV2|-|TRBJ2-4
CASSERSGVAKNIQYF
TGTGCCAGCAGTGAACGATCAGGGGTAGCCAAAAACATTCAGTACTTC
>TRBD2|TRBV3-1/TRBV3-2|few|TRBJ2-2
CASSHQLAGGPNGELFF
TGTGCCAGCAGCCACCAACTAGCGGGAGGGCCGAACGGGGAGCTGTTTTTT
>-|TRBV4-2|-|TRBJ1-6
CASSQDHVGAYNSPLHF
TGTGCCAGCAGCCAAGATCACGTAGGAGCATATAATTCACCCCTCCACTTT
>TRBD2|TRBV27|-|TRBJ2-4
CASSEAGLAKNIQYF
TGTGCCAGCAGCGAAGCGGGGCTAGCCAAAAACATTCAGTACTTC
>TRBD2|TRBV2|once|TRBJ2-5
CASTELRGVQETQYF
TGTGCCAGCACCGAACTGCGGGGGGTCCAAGAGACCCAGTACTTC
>-|TRBV20-1|-|TRBJ1-3
CSASLGDSGNTIYF
TGCAGTGCTAGTCTAGGGGACTCTGGAAACACCATATATTTT
>-|TRBV5-6|-|TRBJ1-1
CASSFRSGGAEAFF
TGTGCCAGCAGCTTTCGTTCGGGGGGAGCTGAAGCTTTCTTT
>TRBD2|TRBV5-1|-|TRBJ2-1
CASSLVIAGGPEQFF
TGCGCCAGCAGCTTGGTAATAGCGGGAGGCCCCGAGCAGTTCTTC
>-|TRBV3-1/TRBV3-2|once|TRBJ1-2
CASSQAPPDSPGYTF
TGTGCCAGCAGCCAAGCCCCCCCGGACAGCCCTGGCTACACCTTC
>TRBD1|TRBV27|-|TRBJ1-5
CASSPQGVQPQHF
TGTGCCAGCAGTCCGCAGGGGGTACAGCCCCAGCATTTT
>-|TRBV27|-|TRBJ1-5
CASGRAPRDQPQHF
TGTGCCAGCGGCAGGGCCCCCCGGGATCAGCCCCAGCATTTT
>TRBD1|TRBV7-8|-|TRBJ2-1
CASSPGGYEQFF
TGTGCCAGCAGCCCAGGGGGATACGAGCAGTTCTTC